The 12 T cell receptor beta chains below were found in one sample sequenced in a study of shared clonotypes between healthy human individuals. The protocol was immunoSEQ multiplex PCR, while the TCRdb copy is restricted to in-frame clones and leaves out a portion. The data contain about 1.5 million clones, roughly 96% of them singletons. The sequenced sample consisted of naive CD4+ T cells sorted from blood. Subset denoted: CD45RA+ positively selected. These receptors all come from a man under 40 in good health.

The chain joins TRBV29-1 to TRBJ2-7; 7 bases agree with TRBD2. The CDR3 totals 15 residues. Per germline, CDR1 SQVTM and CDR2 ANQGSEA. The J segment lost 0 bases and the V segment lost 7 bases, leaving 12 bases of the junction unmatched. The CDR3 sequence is CSDPGRERSSYEQYF. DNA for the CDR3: TGCAGCGACCCAGGGCGGGAGCGCAGCTCCTACGAGCAGTACTTC.

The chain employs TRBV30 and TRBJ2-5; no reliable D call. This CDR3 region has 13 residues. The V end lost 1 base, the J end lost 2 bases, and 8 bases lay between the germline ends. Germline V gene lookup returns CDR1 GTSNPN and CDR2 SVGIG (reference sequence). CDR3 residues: CAWSGSIQETQYF. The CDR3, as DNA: TGTGCCTGGAGTGGAAGTATACAAGAGACCCAGTACTTC.

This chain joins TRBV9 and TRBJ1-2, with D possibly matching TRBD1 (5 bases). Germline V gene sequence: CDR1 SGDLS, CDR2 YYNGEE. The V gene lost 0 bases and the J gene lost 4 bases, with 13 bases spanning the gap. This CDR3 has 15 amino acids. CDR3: CASSVGQGQGYGYTF. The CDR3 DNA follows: TGTGCCAGCAGCGTAGGTCAAGGGCAGGGCTATGGCTACACCTTC.

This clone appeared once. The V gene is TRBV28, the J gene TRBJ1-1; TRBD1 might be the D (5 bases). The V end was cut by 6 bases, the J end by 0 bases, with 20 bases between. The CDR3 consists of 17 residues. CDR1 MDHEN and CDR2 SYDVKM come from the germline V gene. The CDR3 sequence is CASRRPGLQNLNTEAFF. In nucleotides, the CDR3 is TGTGCCAGCAGGCGACCGGGACTCCAGAACTTGAACACTGAAGCTTTCTTT.

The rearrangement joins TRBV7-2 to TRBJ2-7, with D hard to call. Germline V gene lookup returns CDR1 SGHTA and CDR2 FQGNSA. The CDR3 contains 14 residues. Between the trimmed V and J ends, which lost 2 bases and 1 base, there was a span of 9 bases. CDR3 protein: CASSLLLLSYEQYF. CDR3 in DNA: TGTGCCAGCAGCTTATTGCTACTTTCCTACGAGCAGTACTTC.

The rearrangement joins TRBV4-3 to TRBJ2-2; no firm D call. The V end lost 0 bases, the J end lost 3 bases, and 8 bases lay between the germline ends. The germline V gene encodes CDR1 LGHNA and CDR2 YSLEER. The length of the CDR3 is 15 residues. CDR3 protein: CASSQDLADTGELFF. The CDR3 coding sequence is TGCGCCAGCAGCCAAGACCTGGCGGACACCGGGGAGCTGTTTTTT.

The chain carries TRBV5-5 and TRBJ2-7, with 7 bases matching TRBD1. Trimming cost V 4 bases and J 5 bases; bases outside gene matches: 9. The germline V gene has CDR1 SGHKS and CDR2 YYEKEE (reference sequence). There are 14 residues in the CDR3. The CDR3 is CASSPGTVGNEQYF. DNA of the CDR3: TGTGCCAGCAGCCCAGGGACAGTAGGGAACGAGCAGTACTTC.

CDR3 loop: CASSLRDRGILETQYF. Here the CDR3 DNA reads TGTGCCAGCAGCTTACGGGACAGGGGAATTCTAGAGACCCAGTACTTC. The chain employs TRBV7-6 and TRBJ2-5, with 10 bases matching TRBD1. The CDR3 is 16 residues long. The V and J ends lost 2 bases and 4 bases, in that order; junction bases with no gene match: 7. CDR1 and CDR2 (germline): SGHVS, FNYEAQ. The entire variable domain, with the rest obtained from reference TRBV7-6 and TRBJ2-5, is as follows: GAGVSQSPRYKVTKRGQDVALRCDPISGHVSLYWYRQALGQGPEFLTYFNYEAQQDKSGLPNDRFSAERPEGSISTLTIQRTEQRDSAMYRCASSLRDRGILETQYFGPGTRLLVL.

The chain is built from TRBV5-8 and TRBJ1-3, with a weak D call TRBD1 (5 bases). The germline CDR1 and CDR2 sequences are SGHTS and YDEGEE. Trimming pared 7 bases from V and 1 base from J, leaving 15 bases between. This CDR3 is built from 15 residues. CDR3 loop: CASEGRGFSGNTIYF. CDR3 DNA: TGTGCCAGCGAAGGGAGGGGTTTTTCTGGAAACACCATATATTTT.

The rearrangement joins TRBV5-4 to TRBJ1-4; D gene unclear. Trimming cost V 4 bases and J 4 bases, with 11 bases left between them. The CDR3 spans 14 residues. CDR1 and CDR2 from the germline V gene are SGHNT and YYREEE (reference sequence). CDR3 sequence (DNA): TGTGCCAGCAGCCTTCGGACCGATAATGAAAAACTGTTTTTT. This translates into CASSLRTDNEKLFF.

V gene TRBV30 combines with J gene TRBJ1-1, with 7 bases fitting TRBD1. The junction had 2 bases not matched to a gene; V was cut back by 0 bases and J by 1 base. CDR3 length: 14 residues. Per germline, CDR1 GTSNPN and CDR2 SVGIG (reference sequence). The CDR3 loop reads CAWSVGTANTEAFF. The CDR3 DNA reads TGTGCCTGGAGTGTCGGGACAGCGAACACTGAAGCTTTCTTT.

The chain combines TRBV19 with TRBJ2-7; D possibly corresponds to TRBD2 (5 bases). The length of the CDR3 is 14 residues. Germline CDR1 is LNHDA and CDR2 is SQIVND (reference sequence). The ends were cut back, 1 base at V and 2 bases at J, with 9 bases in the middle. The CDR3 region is CASSIGPGTYEQYF. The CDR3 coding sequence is TGTGCCAGTAGTATAGGGCCGGGGACCTACGAGCAGTACTTC.